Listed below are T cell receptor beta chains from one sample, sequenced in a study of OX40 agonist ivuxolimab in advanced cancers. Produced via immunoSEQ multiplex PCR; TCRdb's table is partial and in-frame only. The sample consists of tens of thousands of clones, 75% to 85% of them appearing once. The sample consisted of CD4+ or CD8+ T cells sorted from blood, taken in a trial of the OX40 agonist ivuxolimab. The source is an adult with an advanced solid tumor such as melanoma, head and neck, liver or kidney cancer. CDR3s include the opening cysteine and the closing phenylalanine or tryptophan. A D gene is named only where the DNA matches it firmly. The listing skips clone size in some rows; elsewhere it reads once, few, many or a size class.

CDR3: CASNPSGYTDTQYF
DNA: TGCGCCAGCAACCCTAGCGGGTACACAGATACGCAGTATTTT
D: TRBD2
size: NA
J: TRBJ2-3
V: TRBV4-1

CDR3: CASTTGQGRDGYTF
DNA: TGTGCCAGTACCACGGGACAGGGCAGGGATGGCTACACCTTC
D: TRBD1
size: NA
J: TRBJ1-2
V: TRBV19

CDR3: CASSSLGGEQFF
DNA: TGTGCCAGCAGCTCCCTGGGTGGCGAGCAGTTCTTC
D: NA
size: NA
J: TRBJ2-1
V: TRBV13

CDR3: CASTPDRGLNYGYTF
DNA: TGTGCCAGTACCCCGGACAGGGGACTTAACTATGGCTACACCTTC
D: TRBD1
size: NA
J: TRBJ1-2
V: TRBV19

CDR3: CASSRQGGLDTEAFF
DNA: TGTGCCAGCAGTCGACAGGGGGGGTTGGACACTGAAGCTTTCTTT
D: TRBD1
size: once
J: TRBJ1-1
V: TRBV7-9

CDR3: CASKGLAGVDTQYF
DNA: TGCGCCAGCAAGGGCCTAGCGGGGGTAGATACGCAGTATTTT
D: TRBD2
size: NA
J: TRBJ2-3
V: TRBV10-2

CDR3: CASSMRQEVFYNEQFF
DNA: TGTGCCAGTAGTATGCGGCAGGAGGTCTTCTACAATGAGCAGTTCTTC
D: NA
size: NA
J: TRBJ2-1
V: TRBV19

CDR3: CASSSGTSRTQYF
DNA: TGTGCCAGCAGTTCCGGGACTAGCAGAACGCAGTATTTT
D: TRBD2
size: NA
J: TRBJ2-3
V: TRBV6-1

CDR3: CASRRGGLAKNIQYF
DNA: TGTGCCAGCAGGAGGGGAGGGCTAGCCAAAAACATTCAGTACTTC
D: TRBD2
size: NA
J: TRBJ2-4
V: TRBV25-1

CDR3: CASVSGDYGYTF
DNA: TGTGCCAGCGTCTCCGGGGACTATGGCTACACCTTC
D: NA
size: NA
J: TRBJ1-2
V: TRBV6-1

CDR3: CASSAGTGGSYEQYF
DNA: TGTGCCAGCAGTGCGGGGACGGGGGGCTCCTACGAGCAGTACTTC
D: TRBD2
size: NA
J: TRBJ2-7
V: TRBV6-4

CDR3: CASSVDGHTEAFF
DNA: TGTGCCAGCAGTGTCGACGGGCACACTGAAGCTTTCTTT
D: NA
size: NA
J: TRBJ1-1
V: TRBV28

CDR3: CASSSLKLQGRGQPQHF
DNA: TGTGCCAGCAGCTCGCTCAAGTTACAGGGTAGGGGACAGCCCCAGCATTTT
D: NA
size: few
J: TRBJ1-5
V: TRBV5-6

CDR3: CASSHLTSGRPYNEQFF
DNA: TGCGCCAGCAGCCACTTGACTAGCGGGAGACCCTACAATGAGCAGTTCTTC
D: TRBD2
size: NA
J: TRBJ2-1
V: TRBV4-1

CDR3: CASSLWGFGETQYF
DNA: TGTGCCAGCAGCTTATGGGGGTTCGGAGAGACCCAGTACTTC
D: NA
size: NA
J: TRBJ2-5
V: TRBV5-4

CDR3: CASRTLADGTDTQYF
DNA: TGTGCCAGCAGAACCTTAGCGGACGGCACAGATACGCAGTATTTT
D: NA
size: NA
J: TRBJ2-3
V: TRBV9

CDR3: CASSVARGSYEQYF
DNA: TGTGCCAGCAGTGTCGCTAGGGGGAGCTACGAGCAGTACTTC
D: NA
size: NA
J: TRBJ2-7
V: TRBV6-1

CDR3: CASSERSEYEQYF
DNA: TGTGCCAGCAGTGAACGATCGGAATACGAGCAGTACTTC
D: NA
size: NA
J: TRBJ2-7
V: TRBV2

CDR3: CASSLTTGPNEQYF
DNA: TGTGCCAGTAGTCTTACGACAGGGCCCAACGAGCAGTACTTC
D: TRBD1
size: NA
J: TRBJ2-7
V: TRBV19

CDR3: CASSQANTEAFF
DNA: TGTGCCAGCAGCCAAGCAAACACTGAAGCTTTCTTT
D: NA
size: NA
J: TRBJ1-1
V: TRBV14

CDR3: CAISEYQGGNEQYF
DNA: TGTGCCATCAGTGAGTACCAGGGGGGCAACGAGCAGTACTTC
D: NA
size: NA
J: TRBJ2-7
V: TRBV10-3

CDR3: CATSSRGLSQQYF
DNA: TGTGCCACCAGCAGCAGGGGGCTGTCGCAGCAGTACTTC
D: TRBD1
size: NA
J: TRBJ2-7
V: TRBV15

CDR3: CASTRTDTGELFF
DNA: TGTGCCAGTACCCGGACAGACACCGGGGAGCTGTTTTTT
D: NA
size: NA
J: TRBJ2-2
V: TRBV19

CDR3: CASRKTSGRVYEQYF
DNA: TGTGCCAGCAGGAAAACTAGCGGGAGGGTCTACGAGCAGTACTTC
D: TRBD2
size: NA
J: TRBJ2-7
V: TRBV28

CDR3: CASSLNTGRVNTEAFF
DNA: TGCGCCAGCAGCTTAAATACAGGGAGGGTGAACACTGAAGCTTTCTTT
D: NA
size: NA
J: TRBJ1-1
V: TRBV5-1

CDR3: CASSGIAESSYNEQFF
DNA: TGTGCCAGCTCTGGAATAGCGGAGAGCTCCTACAATGAGCAGTTCTTC
D: NA
size: medium-sized
J: TRBJ2-1
V: TRBV28

CDR3: CASRLTPSSGNTIYF
DNA: TGTGCCAGCAGGCTGACACCAAGCTCTGGAAACACCATATATTTT
D: NA
size: NA
J: TRBJ1-3
V: TRBV2

CDR3: CASSQDRGGTDTQYF
DNA: TGCGCCAGCAGCCAAGATAGGGGAGGGACAGATACGCAGTATTTT
D: TRBD2
size: once
J: TRBJ2-3
V: TRBV4-1

CDR3: CASSAGTGTYEQYF
DNA: TGTGCCAGCAGCGCCGGGACGGGGACCTACGAGCAGTACTTC
D: NA
size: few
J: TRBJ2-7
V: TRBV7-9

CDR3: CASSVVGLSTDTQYF
DNA: TGTGCCAGCAGCGTAGTAGGACTGAGCACAGATACGCAGTATTTT
D: NA
size: NA
J: TRBJ2-3
V: TRBV9

CDR3: CASSLGGQGGNYGYTF
DNA: TGTGCCAGCAGCTTAGGAGGACAGGGGGGTAACTATGGCTACACCTTC
D: TRBD1
size: NA
J: TRBJ1-2
V: TRBV7-2

CDR3: CASSLTTSGGPAGELFF
DNA: TGTGCCAGCAGCTTGACCACTAGCGGGGGGCCGGCCGGGGAGCTGTTTTTT
D: TRBD2
size: NA
J: TRBJ2-2
V: TRBV5-8

CDR3: CASSPDPGGRRGANVLTF
DNA: TGTGCCAGCAGCCCTGACCCAGGGGGACGGCGCGGGGCCAACGTCCTGACTTTC
D: TRBD1
size: NA
J: TRBJ2-6
V: TRBV9

CDR3: CASSFALGQPSTGELFF
DNA: TGTGCCAGCAGTTTTGCCCTAGGACAGCCGAGCACCGGGGAGCTGTTTTTT
D: NA
size: NA
J: TRBJ2-2
V: TRBV28

CDR3: CASSSTLAGGYEQYF
DNA: TGTGCCAGCAGCTCCACTTTAGCGGGAGGATACGAGCAGTACTTC
D: TRBD2
size: NA
J: TRBJ2-7
V: TRBV5-4

CDR3: CASSVGRAPETQYF
DNA: TGTGCCAGCAGCGTAGGTCGAGCCCCAGAGACCCAGTACTTC
D: NA
size: NA
J: TRBJ2-5
V: TRBV9

CDR3: CASSTGRGRGNTIYF
DNA: TGTGCCAGCAGCACCGGACGGGGCCGGGGAAACACCATATATTTT
D: NA
size: NA
J: TRBJ1-3
V: TRBV5-5

CDR3: CASSSQRSEQYF
DNA: TGTGCCAGCAGTTCACAGCGGTCCGAGCAGTACTTC
D: NA
size: NA
J: TRBJ2-7
V: TRBV28

CDR3: CASSAITDTQYF
DNA: TGTGCCAGCAGCGCCATCACAGATACGCAGTATTTT
D: NA
size: NA
J: TRBJ2-3
V: TRBV9

CDR3: CASSLLLQGHYGYTF
DNA: TGTGCCAGCAGCTTACTACTACAGGGTCACTATGGCTACACCTTC
D: NA
size: NA
J: TRBJ1-2
V: TRBV7-9

CDR3: CATSIRQGPGEKLFF
DNA: TGTGCCACCAGCATAAGACAGGGCCCTGGTGAAAAACTGTTTTTT
D: TRBD1
size: NA
J: TRBJ1-4
V: TRBV15

CDR3: CAISESTQEAFF
DNA: TGTGCCATCAGTGAGTCGACTCAAGAAGCTTTCTTT
D: NA
size: medium-sized
J: TRBJ1-1
V: TRBV10-3

CDR3: CASSVGGGPQHF
DNA: TGTGCCAGCAGTGTCGGGGGAGGGCCCCAGCATTTT
D: NA
size: NA
J: TRBJ1-5
V: TRBV27

CDR3: CASSLGQDSSDTQYF
DNA: TGTGCCAGCAGCTTGGGACAAGACTCATCAGATACGCAGTATTTT
D: NA
size: NA
J: TRBJ2-3
V: TRBV11-2

CDR3: CASSLTLGNQPQHF
DNA: TGTGCCAGCAGTTTAACATTAGGCAATCAGCCCCAGCATTTT
D: NA
size: NA
J: TRBJ1-5
V: TRBV6-6

CDR3: CASSKGTSVETQYF
DNA: TGTGCCAGCAGCAAGGGGACTAGCGTGGAGACCCAGTACTTC
D: TRBD2
size: NA
J: TRBJ2-5
V: TRBV5-4

CDR3: CASSPRSGTEAFF
DNA: TGTGCCAGCAGCCCCCGATCCGGCACTGAAGCTTTCTTT
D: NA
size: NA
J: TRBJ1-1
V: TRBV11-2

CDR3: CAISESQVLGYNEQFF
DNA: TGTGCCATCAGTGAGTCGCAGGTTTTAGGATACAATGAGCAGTTCTTC
D: NA
size: NA
J: TRBJ2-1
V: TRBV10-3

CDR3: CASSLTQGLGTDTQYF
DNA: TGCGCCAGCAGCTTGACACAGGGGTTGGGAACAGATACGCAGTATTTT
D: TRBD1
size: NA
J: TRBJ2-3
V: TRBV5-1

CDR3: CASSFYTDTQYF
DNA: TGTGCCAGCAGCTTTTACACAGATACGCAGTATTTT
D: NA
size: NA
J: TRBJ2-3
V: TRBV7-2

CDR3: CASSPYQGSLETQYF
DNA: TGTGCCAGCAGTCCGTACCAGGGTTCATTGGAGACCCAGTACTTC
D: NA
size: NA
J: TRBJ2-5
V: TRBV11-2

CDR3: CASSWDRGNTEAFF
DNA: TGTGCCAGCAGCTGGGACAGGGGGAACACTGAAGCTTTCTTT
D: TRBD1
size: NA
J: TRBJ1-1
V: TRBV5-6

CDR3: CASSEFLGNEQFF
DNA: TGTGCCAGTAGTGAGTTCCTTGGGAATGAGCAGTTCTTC
D: NA
size: NA
J: TRBJ2-1
V: TRBV19

CDR3: CASRIEGQPQHF
DNA: TGTGCCAGCAGGATAGAGGGCCAGCCCCAGCATTTT
D: NA
size: NA
J: TRBJ1-5
V: TRBV28

CDR3: CASTPWGTSSYNEQFF
DNA: TGCGCCAGCACCCCCTGGGGGACTTCCTCCTACAATGAGCAGTTCTTC
D: NA
size: NA
J: TRBJ2-1
V: TRBV5-1

CDR3: CASSWEGQYTEAFF
DNA: TGCGCCAGCAGCTGGGAGGGACAGTACACTGAAGCTTTCTTT
D: TRBD1
size: NA
J: TRBJ1-1
V: TRBV5-1

CDR3: CASQSRDSGYYGYTF
DNA: TGTGCCAGCCAATCCCGGGACAGCGGGTACTATGGCTACACCTTC
D: TRBD1
size: NA
J: TRBJ1-2
V: TRBV6-6